The 11 T cell receptor beta chains listed next were all sequenced from one sample in a study of blood T cell repertoires in COVID-19. Only in-frame clones appear in the TCRdb table, and some are missing; sequencing was by immunoSEQ multiplex PCR. The table includes fewer than 350,000 clones, approximately 83% detected once. Sequencing input: peripheral blood. The receptors originated from a young woman who had recovered from COVID-19.

V and J are TRBV5-4 and TRBJ2-5; 13 nucleotides match TRBD2. This CDR3 has 16 amino acids. Germline V CDR1 and CDR2: SGHNT, YYREEE (reference sequence). Trimming at V came to 4 bases and at J to 4 bases, leaving 7 bases not matched to a gene. CDR3 sequence: CASSQTSGRASETQYF. For the CDR3, the DNA is TGTGCCAGCAGCCAAACTAGCGGGAGGGCCTCAGAGACCCAGTACTTC.

The chain carries TRBV7-2 and TRBJ2-2, with D hard to call. V lost 5 bases, J lost 3 bases, and 4 bases lay in between. Germline CDR1 SGHTA, CDR2 FQGNSA. This CDR3 has 12 residues. The CDR3 nucleotides are TGTGCCAGCAGCCCATACACCGGGGAGCTGTTTTTT. Its protein product is CASSPYTGELFF.

In its sample, this clone was seen many times. The gene calls are TRBV4-1 and TRBJ2-2, with a weak D call TRBD2 (6 bases). Germline V lookup: CDR1 MGHRA, CDR2 YSYEKL. CDR3 length: 16 residues. Trimming removed 3 bases at V and 6 bases at J, with 17 bases between. The CDR3 DNA follows: TGCGCCAGCAGCCATGGGGGAGCCAGGGACTCCGGGGAGCTGTTTTTT. This translates into CASSHGGARDSGELFF.

This sequence joins TRBV7-2 and TRBJ1-4; D gene uncertain. The CDR3 sequence is 15 residues long. Trimming pared 3 bases from V and 8 bases from J, leaving 16 bases between. Per the germline V gene, CDR1 is SGHTA and CDR2 is FQGNSA. The CDR3 region has the DNA TGTGCCAGCAGCTTGGCCGTGGGAGACTCGGAAAAACTGTTTTTT. It translates to CASSLAVGDSEKLFF.

The chain has TRBV19 and TRBJ1-6; 9 nucleotides agree with TRBD1. Losses at the gene ends were 4 bases for V and 8 bases for J; bases not matched to a gene: 15. CDR3 size: 18 residues. The germline V gene encodes CDR1 LNHDA and CDR2 SQIVND (reference sequence). The CDR3: CASSTEPGQGVIDSPLHF. In nucleotides, the CDR3 is TGTGCCAGTAGTACGGAACCGGGACAGGGTGTGATTGATTCACCCCTCCACTTT.

This sequence joins TRBV28 and TRBJ2-1; 7 positions agree with TRBD2. The germline CDR1 and CDR2 sequences are MDHEN and SYDVKM. The V gene end was trimmed by 5 bases and the J gene end by 11 bases; junction bases not matched to a gene: 12. This CDR3 comprises 14 residues. CDR3 coding DNA: TGTGCCAGCAGTCGAATAGCGGGCCAGCCGAAGCAGTTCTTC. As protein: CASSRIAGQPKQFF.

V usage is TRBV10-3 and J usage is TRBJ2-1; 8 nucleotides agree with TRBD2. Per the germline V gene, CDR1 is ENHRY and CDR2 is SYGVKD. V shed 3 bases and J 5 bases; nucleotides not matched to a gene: 3. The CDR3 has 14 residues. The CDR3 region is CAISDGTRNNEQFF. The CDR3 coding sequence is TGTGCCATCAGTGACGGGACTAGGAACAATGAGCAGTTCTTC.

The rearrangement joins TRBV11-2 to TRBJ2-7; maybe TRBD1 (6 bases). The CDR3 is 14 amino acids. Trimming shortened V by 7 bases and J by 3 bases, and 16 bases separated the two germline ends. CDR1 and CDR2 from the germline V gene are SGHAT and FQNNGV. CDR3 protein: CASTLGQGHYEQYF. The CDR3 DNA is TGTGCCAGCACCCTAGGGCAGGGGCACTACGAGCAGTACTTC.

This chain links TRBV28 with TRBJ2-1; D is perhaps TRBD2 (5 bases). V was clipped by 1 base and J by 9 bases, with 7 bases between them. The V gene's germline CDR1 is MDHEN and CDR2 SYDVKM. CDR3 length equals 12 residues. The CDR3 DNA follows: TGTGCCAGCAGTTTATTGGGGAGTGAGCAGTTCTTC. This codes for CASSLLGSEQFF.

The chain couples TRBV5-1 to TRBJ1-1, with D possibly matching TRBD1 (6 bases). V dropped 4 bases and J dropped 3 bases, with 19 bases sitting between them. The germline gives CDR1 SGHRS, CDR2 YFSETQ. The CDR3 covers 16 residues. CDR3: CASSPDDGGGHTEAFF. The CDR3 coding sequence is TGCGCCAGCAGCCCGGATGACGGGGGGGGGCACACTGAAGCTTTCTTT.

This chain connects TRBV28 to TRBJ2-5, with a tentative D call TRBD2 (6 bases). The germline V gene encodes CDR1 MDHEN and CDR2 SYDVKM. V lost 2 bases and J lost 1, with 8 bases in between. This CDR3 region has 14 residues. The CDR3 DNA follows: TGTGCCAGCAGTTTAGGCGGGGTCCAAGAGACCCAGTACTTC. It specifies CASSLGGVQETQYF.